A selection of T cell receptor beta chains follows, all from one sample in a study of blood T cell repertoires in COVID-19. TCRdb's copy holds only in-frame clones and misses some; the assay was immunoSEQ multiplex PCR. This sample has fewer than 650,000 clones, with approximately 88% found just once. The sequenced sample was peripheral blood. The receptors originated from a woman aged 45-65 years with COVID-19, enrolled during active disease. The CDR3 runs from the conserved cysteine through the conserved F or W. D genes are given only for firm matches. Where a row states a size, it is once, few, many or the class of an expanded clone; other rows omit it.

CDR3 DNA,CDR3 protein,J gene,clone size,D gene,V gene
TGTGCCAGCAATACCCAAAGGGGACAGGGGCCAGATACGCAGTATTTT,CASNTQRGQGPDTQYF,TRBJ2-3,-,TRBD1,TRBV2
TGTGCCAGCAGGGGTACAGGGGAAGGGAAAAACATTCAGTACTTC,CASRGTGEGKNIQYF,TRBJ2-4,-,TRBD1,TRBV5-4
TGTGCCAGCATCTTAGAGGGGGCAGGCTCTGAAGCTTTCTTT,CASILEGAGSEAFF,TRBJ1-1,-,TRBD1,TRBV6-5
TGTGCCAGCAGCGCGACCGGGATATCCCCCCATACGCAGTATTTT,CASSATGISPHTQYF,TRBJ2-3,-,-,TRBV9
TGTGCCTGGAGTGCAGGGGGAAGTCAGCCCCAGCATTTT,CAWSAGGSQPQHF,TRBJ1-5,once,TRBD1,TRBV30
TGTGCCAGCAGCTTGGTAGGACAACTCTACGAGCAGTACTTC,CASSLVGQLYEQYF,TRBJ2-7,-,-,TRBV5-6
TGCGCCAGCAGTGAGTCCGCGGGGTCTGGCTACACCTTC,CASSESAGSGYTF,TRBJ1-2,-,-,TRBV10-2
TGTGCCAGCAGCCAAGTCGTGTCTAGGACCTACAATGAGCAGTTCTTC,CASSQVVSRTYNEQFF,TRBJ2-1,-,-,TRBV4-2
TGTGCCAGCAGATCGGACAGGGGAGGTGAAAAACTGTTTTTT,CASRSDRGGEKLFF,TRBJ1-4,once,TRBD1,TRBV5-4
TGTGCCAGCTTCGGAGTAGCGGGGCCCTACGAGGAGACCCAGTACTTC,CASFGVAGPYEETQYF,TRBJ2-5,-,TRBD2,TRBV2
TGCGCCAGCACGGGGACAGGGGAGAATTCACCCCTCCACTTT,CASTGTGENSPLHF,TRBJ1-6,-,TRBD1,TRBV5-1
TGTGCCAGCAGCTTAGATCGAGCAGGGGGCCGCACAGATACGCAGTATTTT,CASSLDRAGGRTDTQYF,TRBJ2-3,-,TRBD1,TRBV11-2
TGTGCCACCAGCAGAGCACGGACTAGCAATGTTGAGCAGTTCTTC,CATSRARTSNVEQFF,TRBJ2-1,-,TRBD2,TRBV15
TGTGCCAGTAGTATAGCCAGGGGCGGGGGAGTCACAGATACGCAGTATTTT,CASSIARGGGVTDTQYF,TRBJ2-3,-,-,TRBV19
TGTGCCAGTAGTATGGGGCTGGTGTACGAGCAGTACTTC,CASSMGLVYEQYF,TRBJ2-7,-,-,TRBV19
TGCGCCAGCAGCTTGGGGGGACAGAGAAATGGCTACACCTTC,CASSLGGQRNGYTF,TRBJ1-2,-,TRBD1,TRBV5-1
TGTGCCAGCAGCCCATTGGCAGGGGTGGGCACTGAAGCTTTCTTT,CASSPLAGVGTEAFF,TRBJ1-1,-,-,TRBV7-9
TGTGCCAGCAGCTCCAGTGACACCTATTACGAGCAGTACTTC,CASSSSDTYYEQYF,TRBJ2-7,-,-,TRBV13
TGTGCCATAGAGAGGCCTAATTCACCCCTCCACTTT,CAIERPNSPLHF,TRBJ1-6,-,-,TRBV2
TGTGCCACCCAAGCCGGGACTAGCGGCGATCCCACAGATACGCAGTATTTT,CATQAGTSGDPTDTQYF,TRBJ2-3,-,TRBD2,TRBV3-1/TRBV3-2
TGTGCTAGTGGTTTATTCCGGGACAGCCTCTCTGGGGCCAACGTCCTGACTTTC,CASGLFRDSLSGANVLTF,TRBJ2-6,-,TRBD1,TRBV12-5
TGTGCCAGTACTGGGACTCGATACGAGCAGTACTTC,CASTGTRYEQYF,TRBJ2-7,-,-,TRBV19
TGTGCCTCGCGCAGGGGGCAGGGCGAGCAGTACTTC,CASRRGQGEQYF,TRBJ2-7,-,TRBD1,TRBV6-5
TGTGCCAGCAGTTTCGCCGGGGAGCTGTTTTTT,CASSFAGELFF,TRBJ2-2,-,-,TRBV12-3/TRBV12-4
TGCGCCAGCAGCTCGACTAGCGGGCGCACAGATACGCAGTATTTT,CASSSTSGRTDTQYF,TRBJ2-3,-,TRBD2,TRBV5-1
TGTGCCAGCTCAGCCGGGACAAAGGATGGCTACACCTTC,CASSAGTKDGYTF,TRBJ1-2,few,-,TRBV18
TGTGCCAGCAGCTTGTATCGCGGGGGCCCCGGGTCCTACAATGAGCAGTTCTTC,CASSLYRGGPGSYNEQFF,TRBJ2-1,-,-,TRBV5-4
TGTGCCTGGAGCCTCAACGGGGGGCCGGATGAAAAACTGTTTTTT,CAWSLNGGPDEKLFF,TRBJ1-4,-,-,TRBV30
TGTGCCAGCAGCTTAGCTCCGACAGGGAGAATCGATGAGCAGTTCTTC,CASSLAPTGRIDEQFF,TRBJ2-1,-,TRBD1,TRBV7-9
TGTGCCAGCAGTGAGGGACAGGGGAACCAGCCCCAGCATTTT,CASSEGQGNQPQHF,TRBJ1-5,-,TRBD1,TRBV6-1
TGTGCCAGCAGCTACAGGTCGGGGACAGCCAACACCGGGGAGCTGTTTTTT,CASSYRSGTANTGELFF,TRBJ2-2,-,TRBD1,TRBV11-2
TGTGCCAGCAGTTTGTTGGGGGGGGGCTTAGAAGAGCAGTTCTTC,CASSLLGGGLEEQFF,TRBJ2-1,-,-,TRBV28
TGCGCCAGCAGTCAGATATCAGGGAGGGGGATGAACACTGAAGCTTTCTTT,CASSQISGRGMNTEAFF,TRBJ1-1,once,-,TRBV23-1
TGTGCCAGTAGTATCGGTTCCGAGCAGTACTTC,CASSIGSEQYF,TRBJ2-7,-,-,TRBV19
TGTGCCAGCAGTTATCAGGGGTTCAGTGGCACTGAAGCTTTCTTT,CASSYQGFSGTEAFF,TRBJ1-1,-,-,TRBV27
TGTGCCAGCAGCTTAACACAGGTAGAGTCCTACGAGCAGTACTTC,CASSLTQVESYEQYF,TRBJ2-7,once,-,TRBV5-5
TGCAGCGTTGTTAGTGTGAATAAGGGGCTGAACACTGAAGCTTTCTTT,CSVVSVNKGLNTEAFF,TRBJ1-1,-,-,TRBV29-1
TGTGCCAGCAACCGAGGGGACAGGGGGACTGAAGCTTTCTTT,CASNRGDRGTEAFF,TRBJ1-1,-,TRBD1,TRBV6-5